Below, 19 T cell receptor beta chains from the same sample are listed, as sequenced in a study of T cells in localized non-small cell lung cancer. Sequencing used immunoSEQ multiplex PCR; TCRdb keeps in-frame clones, though not all of them. The profile shows 40,000 to 50,000 clones, 86% of them singletons. The specimen comprised peripheral blood, sampled before any cancer treatment. The origin of the receptors is a woman aged 18 to 55 with stage III lung adenocarcinoma.

The sample holds a few counts of this clone. The J gene is TRBJ1-4, the V gene TRBV15; D unresolved. This CDR3 spans 11 amino acids. Deletions cut 5 bases from V and 12 bases from J, with 10 bases between. Germline lookup yields CDR1 LNHNV and CDR2 YYDKDF (reference sequence). The DNA of the CDR3 is TGTGCCACCAGCGACCTTACCGAACTGTTTTTT. Protein sequence: CATSDLTELFF.

J is TRBJ1-1 and V is TRBV5-1, with D perhaps TRBD1 (5 bases). The CDR3 is 14 residues long. Between the trimmed V and J ends, which lost 4 bases and 4 bases, there was a span of 14 bases. CDR1 and CDR2 (germline): SGHRS, YFSETQ. CDR3 coding DNA: TGCGCCAGCAGCGGGGGATCTACGGGCACTGAAGCTTTCTTT. Its translation: CASSGGSTGTEAFF.

This chain links TRBV11-2 with TRBJ2-5, with D perhaps matching TRBD1 or TRBD2 (5 bases each). The CDR3 spans 13 residues. CDR1 and CDR2 (germline): SGHAT, FQNNGV. The germline V and J ends were trimmed by 6 bases and 4 bases, with 12 bases remaining between them. CDR3 DNA: TGTGCCAGCAGTTTGGGGGAAAGAGAGACCCAGTACTTC. It encodes CASSLGERETQYF.

The chain has TRBV5-6 and TRBJ1-2; 9 bases line up with TRBD1. J gave up 4 bases and V 4 bases, and 8 bases lay outside the gene matches. The V gene's germline CDR1 is SGHDT and CDR2 YYEEEE. CDR3 length equals 15 residues. The CDR3 spells CASSPRDRETYGYTF. The CDR3 coding sequence is TGTGCCAGCAGCCCCCGGGACAGGGAAACCTATGGCTACACCTTC.

Note on this clone: Compared with germline, one end of the junction differs, possibly owing to a read error. The chain employs TRBV19 and TRBJ2-7, with a weak D call TRBD1 (6 bases). Germline V lookup: CDR1 LNHDA, CDR2 SQIVND (reference sequence). The CDR3 consists of 13 residues. The DNA of the CDR3 is TGTGCCAGTAGTCCAACTCGACAGGATCCCTCGCACTTC. Translated, it gives CASSPTRQDPSHF.

The V and J genes are TRBV5-1 and TRBJ1-1; 7 nucleotides agree with TRBD1. The V and J ends lost 4 bases and 3 bases, in that order; junction bases with no gene match: 9. The CDR3 has 15 amino acids. Germline values: CDR1 SGHRS, CDR2 YFSETQ. The CDR3 protein is CASSQEPGQYTEAFF. The CDR3 nucleotides are TGCGCCAGCAGCCAGGAACCGGGACAGTACACTGAAGCTTTCTTT.

This rearrangement joins TRBV6-6 to TRBJ1-1, with D hard to call. Germline CDR1 MNHNY, CDR2 SVGAGI (reference sequence). This CDR3 has 16 amino acids. Trimming shortened V by 5 bases and J by 0 bases, and 16 bases separated the two germline ends. CDR3: CASSPERAQVNTEAFF. The CDR3 nucleotides are TGTGCCAGCAGTCCGGAAAGGGCTCAGGTGAACACTGAAGCTTTCTTT.

The chain couples TRBV25-1 to TRBJ2-1; no clear D. The V and J ends lost 5 bases and 8 bases respectively, with 13 bases between them. CDR1 and CDR2 from the germline V gene are MGHDK and SYGVNS. This CDR3 has 13 amino acids. DNA of the CDR3: TGTGCCAGCAGTCAGACGGATATTGATGAGCAGTTCTTC. This codes for CASSQTDIDEQFF.

V usage is TRBV7-3 and J usage is TRBJ1-1; maybe TRBD1 (5 bases). This CDR3 spans 13 amino acids. The germline CDR1 and CDR2 sequences are SGHTA and FQGTGA. Deletions cut 5 bases from V and 1 base from J, with 8 bases between. CDR3 sequence: CASSPGGNTEAFF. CDR3 nucleotides: TGTGCCAGCAGCCCCGGGGGGAACACTGAAGCTTTCTTT.

The chain is built from TRBV5-5 and TRBJ1-1; D call uncertain. This CDR3 region has 13 residues. Trimming took 4 bases from V and 2 from J, leaving 9 bases between them. The germline gives CDR1 SGHKS, CDR2 YYEKEE (reference sequence). For the CDR3, the DNA is TGTGCCAGCAGCCAGGACCTAAACACTGAAGCTTTCTTT. The encoded protein is CASSQDLNTEAFF. Full variable domain (remainder filled in from reference TRBV5-5 and TRBJ1-1): DAGVTQSPTHLIKTRGQQVTLRCSPISGHKSVSWYQQVLGQGPQFIFQYYEKEERGRGNFPDRFSARQFPNYSSELNVNALLLGDSALYLCASSQDLNTEAFFGQGTRLTVV.

The chain is built from TRBV19 and TRBJ2-2; 7 positions match TRBD1. Germline CDR1 reads LNHDA; CDR2 reads SQIVND (reference sequence). The CDR3 spans 15 residues. Trimming took 5 bases from V and 4 from J; bases not matched to a gene: 7. CDR3: CASSVTTGTTGELFF. The CDR3 nucleotides read TGTGCCAGTAGTGTGACGACAGGGACCACCGGGGAGCTGTTTTTT. Drawing the rest from reference TRBV19 and TRBJ2-2, the complete variable domain is DGGITQSPKYLFRKEGQNVTLSCEQNLNHDAMYWYRQDPGQGLRLIYYSQIVNDFQKGDIAEGYSVSREKKESFPLTVTSAQKNPTAFYLCASSVTTGTTGELFFGEGSRLTVL.

This sequence joins TRBV5-8 and TRBJ2-7; D is unclear. This CDR3 has 14 amino acids. CDR1 and CDR2 from the germline V gene are SGHTS and YDEGEE. The germline V and J ends were trimmed by 2 bases and 2 bases, with 11 bases remaining between them. CDR3 loop: CASSFDMGAYEQYF. For the CDR3, the DNA is TGTGCCAGCAGCTTTGACATGGGCGCCTACGAGCAGTACTTC.

V is TRBV4-1 and J is TRBJ2-7; D assignment may be TRBD1 or TRBD2 (6 bases each). V shed 10 bases and J shed 4 bases, with 17 bases lying between them. The CDR3 contains 13 residues. The germline CDR1 and CDR2 sequences are MGHRA and YSYEKL. This CDR3 is CATSTGAGYEQYF. Written as DNA, the CDR3 is TGCGCCACCTCAACGGGGGCGGGGTACGAGCAGTACTTC.

This chain uses TRBV6-6 with TRBJ1-5, with D possibly being TRBD1 (5 bases). From germline, CDR1 is MNHNY and CDR2 SVGAGI (reference sequence). Deletions cut 5 bases from V and 6 bases from J, with 11 bases between. The CDR3 spans 13 residues. CDR3 nucleotide sequence: TGTGCCAGCAGTCCGGGGGTCCTTCAGCCCCAGCATTTT. It yields the protein CASSPGVLQPQHF.

This clone is a singleton in its sample. The chain has TRBV6-6 and TRBJ2-3; 10 bases fit TRBD2. The J segment lost 5 bases and the V segment lost 3 bases, leaving 8 bases of the junction unmatched. There are 16 residues in the CDR3. The germline gives CDR1 MNHNY, CDR2 SVGAGI (reference sequence). The CDR3 region is CASSYASGGVGDTQYF. DNA of the CDR3: TGTGCCAGCAGTTATGCGAGCGGGGGGGTCGGAGATACGCAGTATTTT.

This chain uses TRBV7-2 with TRBJ2-2; TRBD2 might be the D (6 bases). The V end lost 2 bases, the J end lost 6 bases, and 10 bases lay between the germline ends. The CDR3 totals 14 residues. Germline lookup yields CDR1 SGHTA and CDR2 FQGNSA. The CDR3: CASSLPLASGELFF. Written as DNA, the CDR3 is TGTGCCAGCAGCTTACCCCTAGCGTCCGGGGAGCTGTTTTTT.

In this sample, this clone turned up a few times. This rearrangement joins TRBV7-8 to TRBJ2-7; 9 nucleotides match TRBD2. The CDR3 is 16 amino acids. V trimming: 0 bases; J trimming: 0 bases; junction bases outside the gene matches: 3. Germline CDR1 reads SGHVS; CDR2 reads FQNEAQ. The CDR3 loop reads CASSLAPSGASYEQYF. CDR3 nucleotide sequence: TGTGCCAGCAGCTTAGCGCCTAGCGGGGCCTCCTACGAGCAGTACTTC.

In this sample, this clone turned up a few times. The chain recombines TRBV28 with TRBJ1-1; 10 bases map to TRBD1. Germline V gene sequence: CDR1 MDHEN, CDR2 SYDVKM. The CDR3 contains 13 residues. The junction had 8 bases not matched to a gene; V was cut back by 11 bases and J by 5 bases. The CDR3 DNA is TGTGCCGGCCGGGACAGGGGTTGGACTGAAGCTTTCTTT. Amino acids: CAGRDRGWTEAFF.

This sequence joins TRBV19 and TRBJ1-5; a possible D gene is TRBD1 (5 bases). The CDR3 consists of 15 residues. The V end was cut by 7 bases, the J end by 1 base, with 14 bases between. Germline assignment: CDR1 LNHDA and CDR2 SQIVND (reference sequence). CDR3 nucleotide sequence: TGTGCCAGTACCGCTCTGGGGCCAAGCAATCAGCCCCAGCATTTT. This translates into CASTALGPSNQPQHF.